This record concerns one T cell receptor beta chain sequence. The antigen is undetermined. The CDR3 consists of 13 residues. V lost 8 bases and J 4 bases, leaving 14 bases between the germline ends. CDR1 and CDR2 (germline): SNHLY, FYNNEI. The sample comes from a study of shared clonotypes between healthy human individuals. On the study more broadly: Three plates were used per donor for CD4 naive, three for CD4 memory, two for CD8 naive and one for CD8 memory.

For every subset, genomic DNA was evenly distributed across several immunoSEQ plates. Using immunoSEQ multiplex PCR, the repertoire was profiled, and TCRdb retains in-frame clones only, with some absent. Altogether roughly 2,500,000 clones are present, 93% being singletons, with the ten largest covering around 0.4%. Study results and limitations: Investigators collected only blood, and repertoires in tissues likely differ.

The chain carries TRBV2 and TRBJ1-1; D remains unclear. The material sequenced was naive CD4+ T cells from PBMCs. Noted subset: CD45RA+ positively selected. This clonotype was sampled from a man younger than 35 in good health. Some clones in this sample may be carry-over from other donors' samples. The CDR3 reads CASGIRGATEAFF. Written as DNA, the CDR3 is TGTGCCAGCGGGATCCGGGGTGCCACTGAAGCTTTCTTT.